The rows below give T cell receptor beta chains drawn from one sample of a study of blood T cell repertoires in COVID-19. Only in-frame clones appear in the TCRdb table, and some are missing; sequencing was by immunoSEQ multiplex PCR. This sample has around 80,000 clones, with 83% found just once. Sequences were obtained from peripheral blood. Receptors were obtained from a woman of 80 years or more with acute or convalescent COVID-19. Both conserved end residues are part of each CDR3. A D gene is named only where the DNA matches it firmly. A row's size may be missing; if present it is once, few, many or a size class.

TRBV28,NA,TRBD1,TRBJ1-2,CASSRTGFVYGYTF,TGTGCCAGCAGTAGGACAGGGTTTGTTTATGGCTACACCTTC
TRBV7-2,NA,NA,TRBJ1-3,CASSSRYSGNTIYF,TGTGCCAGCAGTTCCAGGTACTCTGGAAACACCATATATTTT
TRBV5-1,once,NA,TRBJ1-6,CASSREGLNSPLHF,TGCGCCAGCAGCCGGGAGGGCTTAAATTCACCCCTCCACTTT
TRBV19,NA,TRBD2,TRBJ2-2,CASSRGLAGGSNTGELFF,TGTGCCAGTAGTAGGGGTCTAGCGGGAGGTTCGAACACCGGGGAGCTGTTTTTT
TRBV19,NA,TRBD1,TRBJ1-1,CASSPDRVNTEAFF,TGTGCCAGTAGTCCGGACAGGGTGAACACTGAAGCTTTCTTT
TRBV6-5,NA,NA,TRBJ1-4,CATGGIANEKLFF,TGTGCCACCGGGGGTATCGCTAATGAAAAACTGTTTTTT
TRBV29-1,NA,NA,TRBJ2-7,CSVEPPGRTLDSVFSEQYF,TGCAGCGTCGAACCCCCCGGACGAACTTTAGACAGCGTCTTTTCCGAGCAGTACTTC
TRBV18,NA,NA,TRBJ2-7,CASSPPPPGIWEQYF,TGTGCCAGCTCACCACCCCCCCCCGGGATCTGGGAGCAGTACTTC
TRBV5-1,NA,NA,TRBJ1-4,CASSLGASLNEKLFF,TGCGCCAGCAGCTTGGGGGCCAGCCTTAATGAAAAACTGTTTTTT
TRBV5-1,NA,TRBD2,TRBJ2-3,CASSLSGTGPDTQYF,TGCGCCAGCAGCTTGAGCGGGACGGGTCCAGATACGCAGTATTTT
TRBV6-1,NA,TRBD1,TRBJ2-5,CASSERGSGTGARETQYF,TGTGCCAGCAGTGAAAGAGGATCGGGGACAGGGGCTCGAGAGACCCAGTACTTC
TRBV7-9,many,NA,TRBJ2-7,CASSPDNLYEQYF,TGTGCCAGCAGCCCCGACAATCTCTACGAGCAGTACTTC
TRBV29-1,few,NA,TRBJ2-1,CSVEGEGAYNEQFF,TGCAGCGTTGAGGGGGAGGGGGCCTACAATGAGCAGTTCTTC
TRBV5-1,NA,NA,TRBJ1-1,CASRAQVSNTEAFF,TGCGCCAGCAGGGCTCAGGTCTCCAACACTGAAGCTTTCTTT
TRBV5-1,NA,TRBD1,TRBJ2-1,CASGVDRAGNEQFF,TGCGCCAGCGGCGTGGACAGGGCTGGCAATGAGCAGTTCTTC
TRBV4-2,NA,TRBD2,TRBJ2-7,CASSHRTSGIDYEQYF,TGTGCCAGCAGCCATCGGACTAGCGGGATAGACTACGAGCAGTACTTC